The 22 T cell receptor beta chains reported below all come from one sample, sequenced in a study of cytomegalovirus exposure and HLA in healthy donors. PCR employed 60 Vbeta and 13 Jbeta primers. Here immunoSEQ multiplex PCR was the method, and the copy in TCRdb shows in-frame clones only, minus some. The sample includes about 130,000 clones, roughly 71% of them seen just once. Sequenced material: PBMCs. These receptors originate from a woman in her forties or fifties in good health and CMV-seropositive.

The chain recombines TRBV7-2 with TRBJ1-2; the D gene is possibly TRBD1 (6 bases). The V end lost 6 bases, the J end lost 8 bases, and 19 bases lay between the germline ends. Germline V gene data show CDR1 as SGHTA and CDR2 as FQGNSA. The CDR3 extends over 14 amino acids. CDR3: CASSGGGAPLGYTF. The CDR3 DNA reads TGTGCCAGCAGTGGAGGGGGGGCCCCTTTGGGCTACACCTTC.

CDR3 bases: TGTGCCATCACCGGGACAGGGGGTTCACCCCTCCACTTT. It codes for CAITGTGGSPLHF. This chain joins TRBV6-5 and TRBJ1-6; 11 positions match TRBD1. This CDR3 contains 13 residues. V lost 10 bases and J lost 9; bases outside the gene matches: 5. Germline lookup yields CDR1 MNHEY and CDR2 SVGAGI.

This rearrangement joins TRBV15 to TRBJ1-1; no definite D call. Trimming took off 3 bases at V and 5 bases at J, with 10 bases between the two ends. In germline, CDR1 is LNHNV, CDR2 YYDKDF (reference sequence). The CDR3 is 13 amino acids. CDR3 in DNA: TGTGCCACCAGCAGTCGCCCGAGAACTGAAGCTTTCTTT. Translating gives CATSSRPRTEAFF.

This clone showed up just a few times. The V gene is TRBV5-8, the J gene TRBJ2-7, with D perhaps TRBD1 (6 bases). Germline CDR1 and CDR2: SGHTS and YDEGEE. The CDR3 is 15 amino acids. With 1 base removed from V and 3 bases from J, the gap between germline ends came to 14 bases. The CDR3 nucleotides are TGTGCCAGCAGCTTGCACAGGGTCCTTAACTACGAGCAGTACTTC. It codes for CASSLHRVLNYEQYF.

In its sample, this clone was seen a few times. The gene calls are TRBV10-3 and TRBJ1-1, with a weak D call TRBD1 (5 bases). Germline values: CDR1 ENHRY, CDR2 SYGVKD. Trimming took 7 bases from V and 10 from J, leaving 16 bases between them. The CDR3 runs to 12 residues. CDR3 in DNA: TGTGCCATCAAAACTTCAGGGTCTCGAGCTTTCTTT. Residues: CAIKTSGSRAFF.

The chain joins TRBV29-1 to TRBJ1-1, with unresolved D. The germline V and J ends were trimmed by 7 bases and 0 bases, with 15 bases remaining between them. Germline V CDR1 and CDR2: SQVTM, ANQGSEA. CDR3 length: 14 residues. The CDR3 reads CSAAPVIMNTEAFF. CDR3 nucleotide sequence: TGCAGCGCCGCACCGGTGATCATGAACACTGAAGCTTTCTTT.

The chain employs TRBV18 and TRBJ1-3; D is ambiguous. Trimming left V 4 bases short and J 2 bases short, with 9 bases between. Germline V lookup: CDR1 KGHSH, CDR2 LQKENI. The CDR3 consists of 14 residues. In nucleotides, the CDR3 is TGTGCCAGCTCACGTGGAGGGCCTGGAAACACCATATATTTT. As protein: CASSRGGPGNTIYF.

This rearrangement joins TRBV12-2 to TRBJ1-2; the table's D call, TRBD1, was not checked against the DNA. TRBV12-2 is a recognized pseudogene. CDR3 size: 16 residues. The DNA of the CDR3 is TGTGCAAGTCGCTGGGAGGGTCACAGGGGGATTAGGGGCTACACCTTC. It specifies CASRWEGHRGIRGYTF.

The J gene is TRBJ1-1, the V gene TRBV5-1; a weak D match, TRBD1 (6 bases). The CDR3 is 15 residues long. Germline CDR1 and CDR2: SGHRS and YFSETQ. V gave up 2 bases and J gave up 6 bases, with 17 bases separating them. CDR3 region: CASSLGKQGVSEAFF. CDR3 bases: TGCGCCAGCAGCTTAGGGAAACAGGGCGTATCTGAAGCTTTCTTT.

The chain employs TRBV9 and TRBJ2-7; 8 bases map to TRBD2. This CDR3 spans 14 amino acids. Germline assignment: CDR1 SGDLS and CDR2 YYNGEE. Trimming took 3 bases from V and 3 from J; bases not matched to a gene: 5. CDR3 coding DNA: TGTGCCAGCAGCGATGGCGGGGGGTTCTACGAGCAGTACTTC. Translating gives CASSDGGGFYEQYF.

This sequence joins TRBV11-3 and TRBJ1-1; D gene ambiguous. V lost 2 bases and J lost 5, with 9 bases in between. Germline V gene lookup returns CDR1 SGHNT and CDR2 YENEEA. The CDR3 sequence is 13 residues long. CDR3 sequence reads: CASSLNTGTEAFF. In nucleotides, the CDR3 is TGTGCCAGCAGCTTAAATACCGGGACTGAAGCTTTCTTT.

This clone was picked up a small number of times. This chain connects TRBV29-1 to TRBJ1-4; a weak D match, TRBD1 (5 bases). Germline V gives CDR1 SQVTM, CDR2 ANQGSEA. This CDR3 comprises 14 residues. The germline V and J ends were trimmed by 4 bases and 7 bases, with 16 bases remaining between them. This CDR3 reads CSVGIGQGGEKLFF. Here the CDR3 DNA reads TGCAGCGTTGGTATAGGGCAGGGTGGTGAAAAACTGTTTTTT.

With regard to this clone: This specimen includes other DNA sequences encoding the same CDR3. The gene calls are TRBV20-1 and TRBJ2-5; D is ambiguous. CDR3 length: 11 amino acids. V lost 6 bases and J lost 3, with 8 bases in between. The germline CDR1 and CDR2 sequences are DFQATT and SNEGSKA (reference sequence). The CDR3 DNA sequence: TGCAGTGCCAGTCGGGAAGAGACCCAGTACTTC. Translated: CSASREETQYF.

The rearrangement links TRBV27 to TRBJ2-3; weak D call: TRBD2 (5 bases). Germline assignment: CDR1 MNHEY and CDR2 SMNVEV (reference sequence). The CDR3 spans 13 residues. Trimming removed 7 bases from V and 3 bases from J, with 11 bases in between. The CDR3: CASTLGGTDTQYF. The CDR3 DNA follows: TGTGCCAGCACGCTAGGAGGAACAGATACGCAGTATTTT.

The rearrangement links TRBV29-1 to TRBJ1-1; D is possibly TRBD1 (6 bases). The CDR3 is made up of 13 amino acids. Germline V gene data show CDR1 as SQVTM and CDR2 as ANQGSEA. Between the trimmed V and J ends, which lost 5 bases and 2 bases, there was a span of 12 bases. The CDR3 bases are TGCAGCGTTCGCAGGGGTTACAACACTGAAGCTTTCTTT. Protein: CSVRRGYNTEAFF.

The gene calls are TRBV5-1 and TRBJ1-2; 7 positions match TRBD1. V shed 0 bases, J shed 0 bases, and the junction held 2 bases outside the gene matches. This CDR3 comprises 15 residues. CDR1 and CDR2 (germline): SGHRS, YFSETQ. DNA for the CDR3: TGCGCCAGCAGCTTGGGGGACAGACCTAACTATGGCTACACCTTC. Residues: CASSLGDRPNYGYTF.

CDR3 sequence reads: CASLDRREQYF. The CDR3 DNA reads TGTGCCAGTTTAGACAGACGCGAGCAGTACTTC. The chain couples TRBV6-1 to TRBJ2-7, with D possibly TRBD1 on 5 matching bases. The V gene lost 9 bases and the J gene lost 6 bases, with 12 bases spanning the gap. In germline, CDR1 is MNHNS, CDR2 SASEGT. The CDR3 covers 11 residues.

CDR3 nucleotides: TGTGCCAGCAGTTACTCTGGGGCTAACAATCAGCCCCAGCATTTT. It yields the protein CASSYSGANNQPQHF. The J gene is TRBJ1-5, the V gene TRBV6-6, with D tentatively TRBD1 (5 bases). Germline values: CDR1 MNHNY, CDR2 SVGAGI (reference sequence). The CDR3 loop spans 15 amino acids. V dropped 0 bases and J dropped 3 bases, with 9 bases sitting between them.

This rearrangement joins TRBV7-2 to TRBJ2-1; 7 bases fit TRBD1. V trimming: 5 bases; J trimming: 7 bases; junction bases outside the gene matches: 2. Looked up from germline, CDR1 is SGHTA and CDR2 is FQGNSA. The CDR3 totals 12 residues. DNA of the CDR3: TGTGCCAGCAGCAGGGGGCGGAATGAGCAGTTCTTC. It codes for CASSRGRNEQFF.

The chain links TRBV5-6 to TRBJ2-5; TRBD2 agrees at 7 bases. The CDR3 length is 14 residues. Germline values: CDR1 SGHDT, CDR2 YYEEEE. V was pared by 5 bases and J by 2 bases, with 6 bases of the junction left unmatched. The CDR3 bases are TGTGCCAGCAGGAGCGACGGGGGGCAAGAGACCCAGTACTTC. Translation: CASRSDGGQETQYF.

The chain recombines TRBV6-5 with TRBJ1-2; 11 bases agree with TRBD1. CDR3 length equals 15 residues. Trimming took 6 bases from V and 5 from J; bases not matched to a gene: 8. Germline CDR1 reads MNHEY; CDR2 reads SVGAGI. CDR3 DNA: TGTGCCAGCAGAAACGGACAGGGGGCGCGATATGGCTACACCTTC. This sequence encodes CASRNGQGARYGYTF.

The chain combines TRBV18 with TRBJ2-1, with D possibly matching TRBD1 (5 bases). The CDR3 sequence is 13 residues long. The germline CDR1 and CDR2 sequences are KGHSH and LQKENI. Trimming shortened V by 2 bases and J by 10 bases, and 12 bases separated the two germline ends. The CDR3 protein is CASSPSQDMEQFF. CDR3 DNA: TGTGCCAGCTCACCATCTCAGGACATGGAGCAGTTCTTC.